This T cell receptor beta chain came from a study of CXCR3-negative and CXCR3-positive naive CD8 T cells. The CDR3 totals 15 residues. CDR1 and CDR2 from the germline V gene are SQVTM and ANQGSEA. Through 5' RACE with UMI labels, the TRB cDNA libraries were prepared. TCRdb reanalyzed the 5' RACE reads, giving one entry per CDR3 protein sequence and no DNA. Reported are tens of thousands of distinct CDR3 sequences; the ten largest clones contain about 1%. The V and J genes are TRBV29-1 and TRBJ1-2; TCRdb's D gene call, TRBD1, goes unchecked for lack of DNA. The sequencing sample was made of naive CXCR3- CD8+ T cells from blood. Subset meaning: CD45RO-CCR7+CD27+CD95- naive CD8+ T cells lacking CXCR3 (TNR3-). This sequence originates from a human donor in good health. Some clones in this sample may be carry-over from other donors' samples. The CDR3: CSVEGGFRQGGGYTF.